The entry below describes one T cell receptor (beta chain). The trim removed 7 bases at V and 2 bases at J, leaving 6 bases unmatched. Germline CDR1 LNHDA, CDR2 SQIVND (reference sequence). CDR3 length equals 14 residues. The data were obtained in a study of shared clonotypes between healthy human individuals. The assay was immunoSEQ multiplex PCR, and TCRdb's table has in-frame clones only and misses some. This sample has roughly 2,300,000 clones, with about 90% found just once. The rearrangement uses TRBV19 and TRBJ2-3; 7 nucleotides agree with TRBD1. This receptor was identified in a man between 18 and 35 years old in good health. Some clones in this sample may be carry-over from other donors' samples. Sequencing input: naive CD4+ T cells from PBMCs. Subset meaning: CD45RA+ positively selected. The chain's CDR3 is CASNPGGSTDTQYF. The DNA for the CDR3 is TGTGCCAGTAACCCAGGGGGATCCACAGATACGCAGTATTTT.